These T cell receptor beta chains were read from a single sample in a study of type 1 regulatory T cells. These receptors are not linked to any known antigen. TCRdb re-derived calls from the reads in MiXCR, one entry per CDR3 protein. The table includes approximately 3,000 distinct CDR3 sequences, 7% to 10% detected once. Material for sequencing was cultured T cells, either the whole culture or a sorted T cell fraction (not recorded which). Every receptor here comes from a human donor in good health. Both conserved end residues are part of each CDR3. The D gene is left open where the match is weak. Not every row has a clone size; where given, it reads once, few, many or a size class.

J gene | V gene | D gene | clone size | CDR3 protein | CDR3 DNA
TRBJ2-2 | TRBV12-3/TRBV12-4 | . | medium-sized | CASSLYRDLMTTDTGELFF | TGTGCCAGCAGTCTCTACCGGGACTTGATGACGACGGACACCGGGGAGCTGTTTTTT
TRBJ2-7 | TRBV6-1 | . | medium-sized | CASRAGPPYEQYF | TGTGCCAGCAGGGCCGGGCCCCCTTACGAGCAGTACTTC
TRBJ1-5 | TRBV27 | . | medium-sized | CASRGTVSNQPQHF | TGTGCCAGCAGGGGAACGGTTAGCAATCAGCCCCAGCATTTT
TRBJ2-4 | TRBV30 | TRBD1 | medium-sized | CAWGTGIIQYF | TGTGCCTGGGGGACAGGGATCATTCAGTACTTC
TRBJ1-4 | TRBV5-1 | TRBD1 | medium-sized | CASSLTGGQEKLFF | TGCGCCAGCAGCTTGACAGGGGGCCAAGAAAAACTGTTTTTT
TRBJ2-3 | TRBV4-3 | TRBD2 | . | CASNFAGGGRTDTQYF | TGCGCCAGCAACTTTGCGGGGGGAGGCCGCACAGATACGCAGTATTTT
TRBJ1-1 | TRBV5-4 | . | medium-sized | CASSSPLRGRNTEAFF | TGTGCCAGCAGCTCGCCTCTTAGAGGGAGGAACACTGAAGCTTTCTTT
TRBJ2-5 | TRBV20-1 | TRBD2 | once | CSASGISGRALPQETQYF | TGCAGTGCCTCCGGGATTAGCGGGAGGGCTCTCCCCCAAGAGACCCAGTACTTC
TRBJ2-2 | TRBV10-3 | TRBD2 | medium-sized | CAITRTSGTAGELFF | TGTGCCATCACCCGGACTAGCGGGACGGCCGGGGAGCTGTTTTTT
TRBJ2-5 | TRBV7-3 | . | medium-sized | CASSLSGARETQYF | TGTGCCAGCAGCTTATCTGGGGCGCGGGAGACCCAGTACTTC
TRBJ1-5 | TRBV20-1 | . | medium-sized | CSAGGSGDQPQHF | TGCAGTGCGGGCGGGTCAGGGGACCAGCCCCAGCATTTT
TRBJ1-2 | TRBV6-5 | . | medium-sized | CASKVSRASSYGYTF | TGTGCCAGCAAAGTCTCCCGGGCTAGTTCCTATGGCTACACCTTC
TRBJ2-1 | TRBV20-1 | . | medium-sized | CSADGYKPPEQFF | TGCAGTGCAGATGGCTATAAACCCCCGGAGCAGTTCTTC
TRBJ2-1 | TRBV18 | . | medium-sized | CASSGKSASAYNEQFF | TGTGCCAGCTCAGGCAAAAGCGCGTCGGCCTACAATGAGCAGTTCTTC
TRBJ2-5 | TRBV5-1 | TRBD2 | medium-sized | CASSLELAGETQYF | TGCGCCAGCAGCTTGGAGCTAGCGGGAGAGACCCAGTACTTC
TRBJ2-7 | TRBV14 | . | medium-sized | CASSQGSGPSYEQYF | TGTGCCAGCAGCCAAGGGTCAGGTCCCTCCTACGAGCAGTACTTC
TRBJ1-1 | TRBV7-3 | . | medium-sized | CASSLDRSMNTEAFF | TGTGCCAGCAGCTTGGACAGATCCATGAACACTGAAGCTTTCTTT
TRBJ2-7 | TRBV28 | TRBD1 | medium-sized | CASSLVQGASSYEQYF | TGTGCCAGCAGTTTAGTCCAGGGGGCGAGCTCCTACGAGCAGTACTTC
TRBJ2-1 | TRBV19 | TRBD2 | medium-sized | CASSKLAGAVSYYNEQFF | TGTGCCAGTAGTAAGCTAGCGGGAGCGGTGTCGTACTACAATGAGCAGTTCTTC
TRBJ2-7 | TRBV7-8 | TRBD2 | many | CVSSLALAGPYEQYF | TGTGTCAGCAGCTTAGCACTAGCGGGACCCTACGAGCAGTACTTC
TRBJ1-2 | TRBV5-1 | . | medium-sized | CASSRQGSTYGYTF | TGCGCCAGCAGCCGGCAGGGAAGCACCTATGGCTACACCTTC
TRBJ2-5 | TRBV5-1 | TRBD2 | medium-sized | CASSLAGTRGQETQYF | TGCGCCAGCAGCTTGGCCGGGACTAGAGGCCAAGAGACCCAGTACTTC
TRBJ1-4 | TRBV7-9 | TRBD1 | medium-sized | CASSLGQGAEKLFF | TGTGCCAGCAGCTTGGGACAGGGGGCTGAAAAACTGTTTTTT
TRBJ2-1 | TRBV12-3/TRBV12-4 | TRBD2 | medium-sized | CASSPTSGSGNEQFF | TGTGCCAGCAGTCCGACTAGCGGGAGTGGAAATGAGCAGTTCTTC
TRBJ2-5 | TRBV11-2 | TRBD1 | medium-sized | CASSLEGQGARTQYF | TGTGCCAGCAGCTTAGAGGGACAGGGGGCGCGCACCCAGTACTTC
TRBJ2-7 | TRBV6-2/TRBV6-3 | TRBD2 | . | CASRRGLAGVHEQYF | TGTGCCAGCAGAAGAGGACTAGCGGGAGTCCACGAGCAGTACTTC
TRBJ2-7 | TRBV7-2 | . | medium-sized | CASSLSRGAYEQYF | TGTGCCAGCAGCTTATCAAGGGGAGCCTACGAGCAGTACTTC
TRBJ1-2 | TRBV6-5 | TRBD1 | medium-sized | CASSYVAGGRYGYTF | TGTGCCAGCAGTTACGTCGCAGGGGGTCGCTATGGCTACACCTTC
TRBJ1-6 | TRBV5-1 | . | medium-sized | CASSLDRTGSPLHF | TGCGCCAGCAGCTTGGACAGGACGGGTTCACCCCTCCACTTT
TRBJ2-7 | TRBV20-1 | . | medium-sized | CSASDGYEQYF | TGCAGTGCTAGTGACGGCTACGAGCAGTACTTC
TRBJ2-2 | TRBV20-1 | . | medium-sized | CSARDPRVDPGELFF | TGCAGTGCTAGAGATCCGCGGGTAGACCCCGGGGAGCTGTTTTTT
TRBJ2-3 | TRBV5-1 | . | medium-sized | CASSLNLVPDTQYF | TGCGCCAGCAGCTTGAACCTGGTCCCAGATACGCAGTATTTT
TRBJ1-5 | TRBV20-1 | TRBD1 | medium-sized | CSAHTGGFQPQHF | TGCAGTGCGCACACAGGGGGTTTCCAGCCCCAGCATTTT
TRBJ2-5 | TRBV2 | . | medium-sized | CASSAEQETQYF | TGTGCCAGCAGCGCGGAACAAGAGACCCAGTACTTC